The rows below give T cell receptor beta chains drawn from one sample of a study of CD8+ T cells in alopecia areata. The protocol was immunoSEQ multiplex PCR, while the TCRdb copy is restricted to in-frame clones and leaves out a portion. The data show approximately 180,000 clones, 50% to 75% seen once. Sequencing used CD4+ T cells sorted from blood, obtained at week 56, from a patient treated with tofacitinib. The receptors were sampled from a human donor with alopecia areata. The CDR3 runs from the conserved cysteine through the conserved F or W. A D gene is named only where the DNA matches it firmly. Only some rows state a clone size, as once, few, many or a class for expanded clones.

>NA|NA|TRBJ2-5|TRBV18
TGTGCCAGCTCACCACCGGGGGTCCTTCAAGAGACCCAGTACTTC
CASSPPGVLQETQYF
>once|NA|TRBJ1-2|TRBV30
TGTGCCTGGAGTCCCCCGGCGGGGGCGCGTTATGGCTACACCTTC
CAWSPPAGARYGYTF
>few|NA|TRBJ1-1|TRBV29-1
TGCAGCGTTAGTGTCACTGAAGCTTTCTTT
CSVSVTEAFF
>NA|NA|TRBJ2-6|TRBV30
TGTGCCTGGAAGTCCAGGGCTGGGGCCAACGTCCTGACTTTC
CAWKSRAGANVLTF
>NA|NA|TRBJ1-2|TRBV7-9
TGTGCCAGCAGCCACCGGGACTATGGCTACACCTTC
CASSHRDYGYTF
>NA|NA|TRBJ2-7|TRBV29-1
TGCAGCGTTGAAGATCAGGCGACAGGAGGTTACGAGCAGTACTTC
CSVEDQATGGYEQYF
>NA|TRBD1|TRBJ2-3|TRBV6-5
TGTGCCAGCAGCGACGACAGGGACGGCACAGATACGCAGTATTTT
CASSDDRDGTDTQYF
>few|NA|TRBJ1-4|TRBV5-1
TGCGCCAGCAGCCCCCTCGTCGGAACTAATGAAAAACTGTTTTTT
CASSPLVGTNEKLFF
>NA|NA|TRBJ2-5|TRBV5-1
TGCGCCAGCAGCTCGACGGGGAGCAAAGAGACCCAGTACTTC
CASSSTGSKETQYF
>NA|NA|TRBJ1-1|TRBV30
TGTGCCTGGAGTGGGAATCCCAGCACTGAAGCTTTCTTT
CAWSGNPSTEAFF
>NA|NA|TRBJ1-2|TRBV4-2
TGTGCCAGCAGCCAAGGACCAGGGAATAACTATGGCTACACCTTC
CASSQGPGNNYGYTF
>NA|NA|TRBJ2-3|TRBV25-1
TGTGCCAGCAGTGAGCCAGGATTAGATACGCAGTATTTT
CASSEPGLDTQYF
>NA|TRBD1|TRBJ2-6|TRBV5-1
TGCGCCAGCAGCGTGGACAGGGTGAGAGGGGCCAACGTCCTGACTTTC
CASSVDRVRGANVLTF
>NA|NA|TRBJ1-1|TRBV18
TGTGCCAGCTCACCAGGTGCGCAGGGCATGACTGAAGCTTTCTTT
CASSPGAQGMTEAFF